This TCR beta chain was sequenced for a study of CD8+CD57+ T cells in acquired aplastic anemia. Previously, flow cytometry had revealed CD8+CD57+ cell expansion in the patients chosen for sequencing. Genomic DNA, serving as template, underwent TCR beta VDJ and CDR3 profiling. MiXCR, run by TCRdb on the reads, gives a single entry per CDR3 protein. The sample consists of around 150,000 distinct CDR3 sequences, around 52% of them appearing once. Germline-derived CDR1 and CDR2 are KGHDR and SFDVKD. The CDR3 loop spans 19 amino acids. Trimming cost V 0 bases and J 0 bases; bases outside gene matches: 7. The sample consisted of sorted CD4+, CD8+, or CD8+CD57+ T cells (not recorded which) from PBMCs. This receptor was taken from a human donor with aplastic anemia. The rearrangement joins TRBV24-1 to TRBJ2-6; 7 bases align to TRBD2. In DNA form, the CDR3 reads TGTGCCACCAGTGATTTGCAGCCTAGCGGAAGCTCTGGGGCCAACGTCCTGACTTTC. Encoded protein: CATSDLQPSGSSGANVLTF.